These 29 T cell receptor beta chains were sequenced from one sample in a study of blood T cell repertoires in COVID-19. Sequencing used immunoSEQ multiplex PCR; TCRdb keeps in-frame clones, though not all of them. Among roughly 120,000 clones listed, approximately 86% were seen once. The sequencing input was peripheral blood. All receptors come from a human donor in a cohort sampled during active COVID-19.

CDR3 sequence: CASSLYGGPNTEAFF. For the CDR3, the DNA is TGTGCCAGCAGCTTATACGGGGGACCGAACACTGAAGCTTTCTTT. The chain employs TRBV7-9 and TRBJ1-1; TRBD1 might be the D (5 bases). The CDR3 consists of 15 residues. Trimming left V 2 bases short and J 1 base short, with 11 bases between. Germline V gene data show CDR1 as SEHNR and CDR2 as FQNEAQ (reference sequence).

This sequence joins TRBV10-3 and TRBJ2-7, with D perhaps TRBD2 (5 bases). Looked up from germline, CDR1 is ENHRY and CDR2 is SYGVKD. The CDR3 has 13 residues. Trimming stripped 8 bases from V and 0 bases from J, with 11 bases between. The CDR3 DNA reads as TGTGCCATCCGGACGGGGAGCTCCTACGAGCAGTACTTC. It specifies CAIRTGSSYEQYF.

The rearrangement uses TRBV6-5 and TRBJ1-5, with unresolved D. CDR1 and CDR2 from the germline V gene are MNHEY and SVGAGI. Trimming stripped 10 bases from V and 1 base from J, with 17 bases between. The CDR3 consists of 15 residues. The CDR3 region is CATLSGVTSNQPQHF. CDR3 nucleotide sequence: TGTGCCACCCTATCAGGTGTGACAAGCAATCAGCCCCAGCATTTT.

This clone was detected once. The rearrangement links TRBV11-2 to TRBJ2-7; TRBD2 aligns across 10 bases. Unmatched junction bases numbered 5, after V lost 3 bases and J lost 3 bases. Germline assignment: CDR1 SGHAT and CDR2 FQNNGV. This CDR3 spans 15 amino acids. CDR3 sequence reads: CASSLFLAGDYEQYF. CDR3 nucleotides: TGTGCCAGCAGCTTGTTTCTAGCGGGAGACTACGAGCAGTACTTC.

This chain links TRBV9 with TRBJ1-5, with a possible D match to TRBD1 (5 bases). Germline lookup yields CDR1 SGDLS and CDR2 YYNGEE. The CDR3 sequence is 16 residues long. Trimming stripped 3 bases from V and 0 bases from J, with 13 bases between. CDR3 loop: CASSGQYRDSNQPQHF. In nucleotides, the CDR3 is TGTGCCAGCAGCGGACAGTATAGGGATAGCAATCAGCCCCAGCATTTT.

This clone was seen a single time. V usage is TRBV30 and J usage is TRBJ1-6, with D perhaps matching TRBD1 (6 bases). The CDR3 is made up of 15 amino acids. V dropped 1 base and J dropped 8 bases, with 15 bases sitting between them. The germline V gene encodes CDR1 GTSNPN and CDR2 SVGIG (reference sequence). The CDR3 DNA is TGTGCCTGGAGTGGGGTCCAGGGGATGCATTCACCCCTCCACTTT. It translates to CAWSGVQGMHSPLHF.

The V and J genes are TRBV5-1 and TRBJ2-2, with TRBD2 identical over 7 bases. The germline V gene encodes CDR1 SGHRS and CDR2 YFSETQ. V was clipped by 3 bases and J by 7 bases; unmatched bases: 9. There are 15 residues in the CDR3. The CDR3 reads CASSSGTKVGGELFF. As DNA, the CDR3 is TGCGCCAGCAGCTCCGGGACTAAGGTCGGCGGGGAGCTGTTTTTT.

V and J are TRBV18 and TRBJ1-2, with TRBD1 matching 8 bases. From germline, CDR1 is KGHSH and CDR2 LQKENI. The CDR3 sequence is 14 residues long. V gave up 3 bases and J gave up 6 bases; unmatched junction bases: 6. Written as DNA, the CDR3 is TGTGCCAGCTCACCGGGCAGGGGGCCTGATGGCTACACCTTC. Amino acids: CASSPGRGPDGYTF.

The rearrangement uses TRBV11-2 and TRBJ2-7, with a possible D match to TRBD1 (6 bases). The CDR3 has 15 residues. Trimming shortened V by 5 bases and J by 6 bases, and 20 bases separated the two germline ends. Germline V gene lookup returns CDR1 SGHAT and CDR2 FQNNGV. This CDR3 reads CASSQGTGTRGEQYF. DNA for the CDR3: TGTGCCAGCAGCCAGGGAACAGGGACCAGAGGCGAGCAGTACTTC.

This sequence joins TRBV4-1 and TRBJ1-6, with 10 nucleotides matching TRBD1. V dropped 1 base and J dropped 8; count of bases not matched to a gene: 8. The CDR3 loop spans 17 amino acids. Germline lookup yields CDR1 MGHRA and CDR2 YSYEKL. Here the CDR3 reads CASSQGGTGAGDSPLHF. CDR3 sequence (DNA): TGCGCCAGCAGCCAAGGAGGGACAGGGGCGGGGGATTCACCCCTCCACTTT.

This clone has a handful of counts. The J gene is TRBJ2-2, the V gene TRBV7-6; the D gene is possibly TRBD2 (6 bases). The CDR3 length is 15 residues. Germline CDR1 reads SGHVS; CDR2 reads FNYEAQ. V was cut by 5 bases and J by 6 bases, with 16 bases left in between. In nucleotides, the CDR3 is TGTGCCAGCAGCCCACTGCCCCGGAGGGCCGGGGAGCTGTTTTTT. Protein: CASSPLPRRAGELFF.

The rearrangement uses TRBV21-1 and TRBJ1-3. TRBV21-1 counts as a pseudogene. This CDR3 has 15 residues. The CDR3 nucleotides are TGTGCCAGCAGCACACTAAATAGCTCTGGAAACACCATATATTTT. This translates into CASSTLNSSGNTIYF.

CDR3 bases: TGCGCCAGCAGCTTATTCCCCGGGCAGGGGCAAGAGACCCAGTACTTC. Translation gives CASSLFPGQGQETQYF. The rearrangement links TRBV5-1 to TRBJ2-5, with D possibly TRBD1 on 6 matching bases. The V gene lost 2 bases and the J gene lost 2 bases, with 16 bases spanning the gap. The CDR3 length is 16 residues. Germline CDR1 is SGHRS and CDR2 is YFSETQ.

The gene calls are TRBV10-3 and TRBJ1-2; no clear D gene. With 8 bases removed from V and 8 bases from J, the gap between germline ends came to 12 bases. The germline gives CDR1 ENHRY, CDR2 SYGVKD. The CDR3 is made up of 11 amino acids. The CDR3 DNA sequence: TGTGCCATCGCTAATTCGGAGGGCTACACCTTC. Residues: CAIANSEGYTF.

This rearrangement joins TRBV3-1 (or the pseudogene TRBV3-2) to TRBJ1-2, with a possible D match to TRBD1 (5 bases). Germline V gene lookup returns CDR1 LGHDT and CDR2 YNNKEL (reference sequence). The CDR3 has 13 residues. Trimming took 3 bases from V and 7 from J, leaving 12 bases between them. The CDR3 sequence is CASSHHRLSGYTF. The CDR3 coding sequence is TGTGCCAGCAGCCATCACAGGCTATCTGGCTACACCTTC.

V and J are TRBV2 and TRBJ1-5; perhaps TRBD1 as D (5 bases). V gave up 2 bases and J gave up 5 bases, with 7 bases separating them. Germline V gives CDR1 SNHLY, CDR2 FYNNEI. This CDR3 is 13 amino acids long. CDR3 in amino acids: CASSEQGDQPQHF. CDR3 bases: TGTGCCAGCAGTGAACAGGGTGATCAGCCCCAGCATTTT.

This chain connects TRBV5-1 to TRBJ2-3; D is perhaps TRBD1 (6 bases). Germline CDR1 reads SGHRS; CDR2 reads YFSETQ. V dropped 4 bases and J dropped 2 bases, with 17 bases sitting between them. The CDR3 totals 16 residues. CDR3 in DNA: TGCGCCAGCAGCCGAGACTCAGGGGTTAACACAGATACGCAGTATTTT. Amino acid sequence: CASSRDSGVNTDTQYF.

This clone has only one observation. This chain's CDR3 is CASSQRTGDHEQFF. The CDR3 bases are TGCGCCAGCAGCCAGCGGACAGGGGACCATGAGCAGTTCTTC. The chain carries TRBV4-1 and TRBJ2-1; TRBD1 matches 9 bases. Losses at the gene ends were 3 bases for V and 8 bases for J; bases not matched to a gene: 5. The CDR3 loop spans 14 amino acids. Germline CDR1 is MGHRA and CDR2 is YSYEKL.

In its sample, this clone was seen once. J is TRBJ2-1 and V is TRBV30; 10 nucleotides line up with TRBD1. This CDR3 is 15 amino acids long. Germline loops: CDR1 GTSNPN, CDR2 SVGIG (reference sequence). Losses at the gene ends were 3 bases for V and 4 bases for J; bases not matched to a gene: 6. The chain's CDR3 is CAWRADRGLYNEQFF. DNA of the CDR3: TGTGCCTGGAGAGCCGACAGGGGGCTATACAATGAGCAGTTCTTC.

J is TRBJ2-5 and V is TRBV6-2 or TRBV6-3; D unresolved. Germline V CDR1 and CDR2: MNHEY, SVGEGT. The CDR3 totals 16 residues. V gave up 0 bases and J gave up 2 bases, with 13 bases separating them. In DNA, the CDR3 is TGTGCCAGCAGTTACTCCCTATACCGGTTACAAGAGACCCAGTACTTC. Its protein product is CASSYSLYRLQETQYF.

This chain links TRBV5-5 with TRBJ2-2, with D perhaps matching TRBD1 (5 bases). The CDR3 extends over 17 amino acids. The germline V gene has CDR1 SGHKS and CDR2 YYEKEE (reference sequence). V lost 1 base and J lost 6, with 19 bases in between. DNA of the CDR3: TGTGCCAGCAGCTTGCGACAGCCCCATGAAAGGCCCGGGGAGCTGTTTTTT. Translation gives CASSLRQPHERPGELFF. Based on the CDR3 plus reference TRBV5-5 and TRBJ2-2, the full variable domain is DAGVTQSPTHLIKTRGQQVTLRCSPISGHKSVSWYQQVLGQGPQFIFQYYEKEERGRGNFPDRFSARQFPNYSSELNVNALLLGDSALYLCASSLRQPHERPGELFFGEGSRLTVL.

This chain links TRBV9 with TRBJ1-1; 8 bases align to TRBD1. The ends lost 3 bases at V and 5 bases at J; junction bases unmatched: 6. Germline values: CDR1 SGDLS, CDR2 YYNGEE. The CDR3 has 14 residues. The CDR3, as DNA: TGTGCCAGCAGCGCCAGGGGGCAAGGGACTGAAGCTTTCTTT. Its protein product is CASSARGQGTEAFF.

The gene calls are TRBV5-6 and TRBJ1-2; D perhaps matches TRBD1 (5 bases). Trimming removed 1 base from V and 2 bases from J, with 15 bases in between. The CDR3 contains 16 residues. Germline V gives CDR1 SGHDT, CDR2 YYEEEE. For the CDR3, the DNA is TGTGCCAGCAGCTTGTCGCAGGGAATATCCAACTATGGCTACACCTTC. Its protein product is CASSLSQGISNYGYTF.

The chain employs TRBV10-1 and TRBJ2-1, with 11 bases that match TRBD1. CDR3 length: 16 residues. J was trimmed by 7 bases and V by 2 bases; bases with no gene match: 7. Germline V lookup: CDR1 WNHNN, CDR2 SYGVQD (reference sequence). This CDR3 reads CASSETMDRGLNEQFF. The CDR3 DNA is TGCGCCAGCAGTGAGACTATGGACAGGGGGCTGAATGAGCAGTTCTTC.

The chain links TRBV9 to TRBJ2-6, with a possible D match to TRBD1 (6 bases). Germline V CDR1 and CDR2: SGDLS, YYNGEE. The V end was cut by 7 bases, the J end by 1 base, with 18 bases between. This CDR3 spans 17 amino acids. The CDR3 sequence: CASAFTGYSSGANVLTF. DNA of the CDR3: TGTGCCAGCGCTTTCACAGGGTACTCATCTGGGGCCAACGTCCTGACTTTC.

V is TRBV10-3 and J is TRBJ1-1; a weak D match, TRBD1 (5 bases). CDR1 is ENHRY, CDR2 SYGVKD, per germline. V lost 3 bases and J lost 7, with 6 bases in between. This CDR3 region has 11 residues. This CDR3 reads CAISDGGEAFF. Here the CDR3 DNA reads TGTGCCATCAGTGACGGGGGTGAAGCTTTCTTT.

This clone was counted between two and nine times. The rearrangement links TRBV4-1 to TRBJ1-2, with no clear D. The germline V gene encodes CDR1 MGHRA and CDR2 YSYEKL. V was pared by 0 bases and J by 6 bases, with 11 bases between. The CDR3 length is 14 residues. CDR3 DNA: TGCGCCAGCAGCCAAGATAGAGGGCTGAATGGCTACACCTTC. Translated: CASSQDRGLNGYTF.

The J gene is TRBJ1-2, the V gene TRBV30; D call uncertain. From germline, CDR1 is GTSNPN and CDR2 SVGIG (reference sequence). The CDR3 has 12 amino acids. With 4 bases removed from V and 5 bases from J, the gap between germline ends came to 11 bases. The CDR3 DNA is TGTGCCTGGACTACCGGTGCGTATGGCTACACCTTC. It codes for CAWTTGAYGYTF.

The CDR3 region is CASSLRGGLGSGYTF. The CDR3 DNA reads as TGTGCCAGCAGTTTACGGGGGGGGCTAGGGAGTGGCTACACCTTC. The chain combines TRBV27 with TRBJ1-2; a possible D gene is TRBD1 (6 bases). Germline-derived CDR1 and CDR2 are MNHEY and SMNVEV (reference sequence). This CDR3 has 15 amino acids. V dropped 2 bases and J dropped 7 bases, with 17 bases sitting between them.